This T cell receptor (beta chain) is drawn from a study of human T cells and chemical hapten exposure (dated by TCRdb to about 2021). In the study overall: For sensitization, 2% DPC in acetone was applied to a roughly 2 cm by roughly 2 cm area of upper inner arm skin. This study followed changes in the peripheral blood TCR repertoire in vivo during primary and secondary sensitization of alopecia patients to the hapten diphenylcyclopropenone (DPC). Alopecia areata with under or over 50% scalp involvement, alopecia totalis and alopecia universalis were represented in the patient cohort, which was mostly female. Some 29 alopecia patients gave blood for TCR sequencing at one to four time points (pre-sensitization, 2, 6 and 24 weeks). Libraries were pooled for sequencing, and per-sample TCR yields varied mainly because of small differences in library volumes within the pool. Weekly therapeutic DPC doses were additionally applied to the scalp of patients throughout the approximately 25-week study period. Blood samples were taken from patients before sensitization (week 0) and then at 2, 6 and about 24 weeks after DPC sensitization. Patch testing was performed on the upper back with Finn chambers containing 0.01% DPC, and the patch tests were scored after 6 days according to International Contact Dermatitis Research Group standards. Results the study describes overall, beyond this receptor: A positive correlation was found between the number of PT1 expanded TCRs and patch test score, with significance reached at thresholds 8, 16 and 32 but not 4. Alopecia, a presumed autoimmune disease, was present in all patients, so the immune response of the patients might differ from that of healthy individuals. DPC sensitization did not change the number of TCRs with a frequency above 1 in 1000, and there was no evidence of changes in global repertoire structure. Repeated subsampling changed both the strength of the expansion versus patch-test correlation and the threshold at which the correlation became significant. Significantly more large CDR3 similarity clusters were formed by expanded TCRs than by pre-sensitization or healthy control sets, consistent with antigen-driven responses.

The sample's time point label, in plain terms: patch test 3, about 24 weeks after DPC sensitization. In the paper's terms, the treatment or condition label means: therapeutic diphenylcyclopropenone sensitization with weekly scalp DPC. Blood at each patch-test visit was drawn before the patch test was applied. Patients were considered eligible if aged 18 to 70, diagnosed with alopecia and deemed suitable for DPC therapy, and patients were excluded if pregnant. Total RNA was extracted from unfractionated whole blood that had been collected in Tempus Blood RNA tubes. Library prep was done by RACE. Instrument on record: NextSeq 500. During library preparation, unique molecular identifiers were attached to individual cDNA molecules so that TCRs could be counted in a quantitative, reproducible way. Each blood RNA sample was used to sequence both TCR alpha and TCR beta chains. The authors' analysis ran thus. A median of approximately 100,000 TCRs per sample was observed, with a range of about 23,224 to 690,600. The Decombinator software suite was used to annotate V, J and CDR3 in the TCR reads. For the PS versus PT1 abundance plots, all samples were subsampled to the same number of TCRs (28,000). Expanded TCRs were defined as absent before sensitization and observed at least eight times at the 2-week time point. TCRdb reprocessed the public reads (quality trimming at Q25 with fastp, clone calling with MiXCR) and kept in-frame beta chains. Under each unique CDR3 protein, matching rows form one entry showing the most common genes and DNA. These V and J calls derive from TCRdb rather than the authors' analysis. Recorded for this sample are about 82,000 distinct CDR3 sequences; roughly 13% of them occurred a single time. Together, the top ten hold 4.5% to 6% of the sample.

About this clonotype: What antigen it recognizes has not been identified. Base qualities are missing; no much larger clone stands one base away.

Sequencing used whole blood, obtained in connection with sensitization to the hapten diphenylcyclopropenone (DPC). This receptor was taken from a woman in her forties or fifties with alopecia areata. Some clones in this sample may be carry-over from other donors' samples.

The nucleotide sequence reads TGCGCAGAAGGGACAGATTATAGCAATCAGCCCCAGCATTTT. Translated, it reads CAEGTDYSNQPQHF. The chain employs TRBV20-1 and TRBJ1-5, and 7 junction bases match TRBD1. CDR1 DFQATT and CDR2 SNEGSKA were looked up in the germline V gene (reference sequence). From the cysteine up to the phenylalanine, the CDR3 has a length of 14 residues. The kept DNA is CDR3 alone, 42 bases in frame from the first base.